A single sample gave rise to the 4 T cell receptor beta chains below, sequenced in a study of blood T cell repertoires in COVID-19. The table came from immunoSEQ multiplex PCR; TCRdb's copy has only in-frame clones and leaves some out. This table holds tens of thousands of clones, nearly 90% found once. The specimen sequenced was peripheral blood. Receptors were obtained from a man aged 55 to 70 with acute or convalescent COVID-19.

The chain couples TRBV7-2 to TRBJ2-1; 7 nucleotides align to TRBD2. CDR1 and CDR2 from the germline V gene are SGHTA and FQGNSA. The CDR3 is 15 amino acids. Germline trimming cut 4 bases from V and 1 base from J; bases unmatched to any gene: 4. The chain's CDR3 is CASSSAGGSYNEQFF. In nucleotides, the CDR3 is TGTGCCAGCAGCTCAGCCGGGGGGTCCTACAATGAGCAGTTCTTC.

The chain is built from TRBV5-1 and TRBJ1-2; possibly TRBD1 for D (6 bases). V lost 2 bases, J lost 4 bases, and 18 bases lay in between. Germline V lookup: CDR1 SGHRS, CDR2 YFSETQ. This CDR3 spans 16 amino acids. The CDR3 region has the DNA TGCGCCAGCAGCTTCGTGCCAGGGGTGTCGGGCTATGGCTACACCTTC. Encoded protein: CASSFVPGVSGYGYTF.

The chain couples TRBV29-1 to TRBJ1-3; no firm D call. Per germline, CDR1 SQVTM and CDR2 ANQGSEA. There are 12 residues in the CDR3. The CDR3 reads CTVLSSGNTIYF. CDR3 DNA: TGCACCGTACTTAGCTCTGGAAACACCATATATTTT.

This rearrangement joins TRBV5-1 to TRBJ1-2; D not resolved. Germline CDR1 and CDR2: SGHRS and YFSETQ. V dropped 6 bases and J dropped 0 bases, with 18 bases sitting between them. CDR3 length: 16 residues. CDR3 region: CASNTGGTDSNYGYTF. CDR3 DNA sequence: TGCGCCAGCAATACCGGAGGAACAGATTCTAACTATGGCTACACCTTC.